This T cell receptor beta chain was observed in a study of T cell responses to AZD1222 COVID-19 vaccine. Overall study findings and caveats: Reports say nearly half of spike-specific TCRs go after unmutated variant regions. Following two doses of AZD1222, Spike-specific TCR breadth and depth rose. Repertoires were collected only later (after the peak T cell response had occurred). Researchers report vaccine-associated CD4 TCRs spanning spike, with dominance at 160-218 and 743-854.

The data were produced by immunoSEQ multiplex PCR, yet TCRdb's version contains in-frame clones alone and is incomplete. The sample shows 100,000 or so clones, roughly 90% of them seen only once. A note on this clone: Its antigen is currently unknown.

Germline CDR1 and CDR2: LGHDT and YNNKEL (reference sequence). V was cut by 2 bases and J by 7 bases, with 9 bases left in between. The CDR3 extends over 12 amino acids. The sample in question was peripheral blood, obtained on day 0 of AZD1222 vaccination. The chain carries TRBV3-1 (or the pseudogene TRBV3-2) and TRBJ2-7; D remains unclear. This receptor was identified in an adult in good health. CDR3 sequence: CASSQPGTEQYF. DNA for the CDR3: TGTGCCAGCAGCCAACCCGGTACGGAGCAGTACTTC.